The source of this T cell receptor (beta chain) is a study of technical replicates of blood from a few donors. The germline gives CDR1 GTSNPN, CDR2 SVGIG (reference sequence). Trimming left V 1 base short and J 1 base short, with 5 bases between. This CDR3 region has 12 residues. Clones were sequenced by immunoSEQ multiplex PCR, and TCRdb holds only the in-frame ones, with some missing. This table holds 14,000 or so clones, under 85% found once. This sequence was found in a human donor in good health. The chain couples TRBV30 to TRBJ2-7, with D unclear. Sequencing used PBMCs. CDR3 nucleotides: TGTGCCTGGAGTGACAGTTCCTACGAGCAGTACTTC. The encoded protein is CAWSDSSYEQYF.